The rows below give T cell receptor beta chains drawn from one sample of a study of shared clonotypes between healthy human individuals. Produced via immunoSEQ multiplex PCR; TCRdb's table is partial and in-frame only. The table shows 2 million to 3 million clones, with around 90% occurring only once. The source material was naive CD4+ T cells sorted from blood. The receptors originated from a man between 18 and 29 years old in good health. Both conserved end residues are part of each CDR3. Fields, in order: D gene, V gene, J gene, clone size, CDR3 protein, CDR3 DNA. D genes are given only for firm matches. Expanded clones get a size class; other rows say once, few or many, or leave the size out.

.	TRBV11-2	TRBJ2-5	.	CASSLGVAGGNGETQYF	TGTGCCAGCAGCTTAGGGGTGGCCGGGGGCAACGGAGAGACCCAGTACTTC
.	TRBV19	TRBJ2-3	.	CASSRSGDTQYF	TGTGCCAGTAGCCGCTCGGGGGATACGCAGTATTTT
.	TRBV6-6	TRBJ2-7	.	CASARGYEQYF	TGTGCCAGCGCAAGGGGGTACGAGCAGTACTTC
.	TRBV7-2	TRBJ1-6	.	CASSFATGNSPLHF	TGTGCCAGCAGCTTTGCCACAGGGAATTCACCCCTCCACTTT
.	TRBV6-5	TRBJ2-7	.	CASTLRGLRGYF	TGTGCCAGCACCTTACGAGGTCTCCGAGGGTACTTC
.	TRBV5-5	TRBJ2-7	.	CASSLFSGSSYEQYF	TGTGCCAGCAGCTTGTTTTCCGGATCCTCCTACGAGCAGTACTTC
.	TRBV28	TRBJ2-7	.	CASSRYRDRSYEQYF	TGTGCCAGCAGCCGGTACAGGGACCGGTCCTACGAGCAGTACTTC
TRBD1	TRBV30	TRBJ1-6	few	CAWRDRANSPLHF	TGTGCCTGGAGGGACAGGGCAAATTCACCCCTCCACTTT
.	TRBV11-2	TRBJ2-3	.	CASSLILGTDTQYF	TGTGCCAGCAGCTTAATCCTCGGCACAGATACGCAGTATTTT
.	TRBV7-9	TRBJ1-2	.	CASSRLGGSNYGYTF	TGTGCCAGCAGCCGCCTGGGAGGGTCCAACTATGGCTACACCTTC
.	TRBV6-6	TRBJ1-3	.	CASSYLDSGNTIYF	TGTGCCAGCAGTTACCTCGACTCTGGAAACACCATATATTTT
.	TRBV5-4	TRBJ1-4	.	CASSSNGVSRNEKLFF	TGTGCCAGCAGCTCGAACGGGGTATCCAGAAATGAAAAACTGTTTTTT
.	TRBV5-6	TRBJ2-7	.	CASSGTGLPYEQYF	TGTGCCAGCAGCGGAACAGGGCTACCCTACGAGCAGTACTTC
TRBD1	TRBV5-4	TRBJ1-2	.	CASSPDRANYGYTF	TGTGCCAGCAGCCCAGACAGGGCTAACTATGGCTACACCTTC
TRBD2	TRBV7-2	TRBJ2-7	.	CASSPTRTSGKYEQYF	TGTGCCAGCAGCCCAACGCGGACTAGCGGGAAATACGAGCAGTACTTC
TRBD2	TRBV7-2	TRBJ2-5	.	CASSSLAGVGETQYF	TGTGCCAGCAGCTCGTTAGCGGGAGTAGGTGAGACCCAGTACTTC
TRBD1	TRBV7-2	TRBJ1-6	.	CASSLRQGRSPLHF	TGTGCCAGCAGCTTGAGACAGGGCAGATCACCCCTCCACTTT
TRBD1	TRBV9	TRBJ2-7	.	CASSPRTGLYEQYF	TGTGCCAGCAGCCCCCGGACAGGGCTCTACGAGCAGTACTTC
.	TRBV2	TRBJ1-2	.	CASSGTGIGGYTF	TGTGCCAGCAGTGGCACGGGGATTGGCGGCTACACCTTC
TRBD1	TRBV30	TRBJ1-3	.	CAGTGTSSGNTIYF	TGTGCCGGGACAGGGACTTCTTCTGGAAACACCATATATTTT
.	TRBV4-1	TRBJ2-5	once	CASSQVGTVQETQYF	TGCGCCAGCAGCCAAGTCGGGACGGTCCAAGAGACCCAGTACTTC
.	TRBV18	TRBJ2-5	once	CASSPPGGPRETQYF	TGTGCCAGCTCACCACCGGGAGGTCCCAGGGAGACCCAGTACTTC
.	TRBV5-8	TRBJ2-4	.	CASSSVRDAKNIQYF	TGTGCCAGCAGCTCGGTGAGGGACGCCAAAAACATTCAGTACTTC
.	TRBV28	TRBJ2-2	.	CASRRGITGELFF	TGTGCCAGCAGGAGAGGGATTACCGGGGAGCTGTTTTTT
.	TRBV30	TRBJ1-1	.	CAWTLSGGTEAFF	TGTGCCTGGACCCTAAGCGGGGGAACTGAAGCTTTCTTT
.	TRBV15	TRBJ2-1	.	CATSRDRSRSYNEQFF	TGTGCCACCAGCAGAGATCGCAGTAGGTCCTACAATGAGCAGTTCTTC
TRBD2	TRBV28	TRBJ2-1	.	CASSLWGLAGGHDEQFF	TGTGCCAGCAGTTTATGGGGACTAGCGGGGGGGCATGATGAGCAGTTCTTC
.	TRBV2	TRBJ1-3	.	CASSPVGGISGNTIYF	TGTGCCAGCAGCCCCGTGGGGGGAATCTCTGGAAACACCATATATTTT
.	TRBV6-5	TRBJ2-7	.	CASSRQPTYEQYF	TGTGCCAGCAGCAGACAGCCAACCTACGAGCAGTACTTC
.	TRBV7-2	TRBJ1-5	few	CASSLQGDQPQHF	TGTGCCAGCAGCTTACAGGGTGATCAGCCCCAGCATTTT
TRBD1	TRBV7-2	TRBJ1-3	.	CASRVTGTGSGNTIYF	TGTGCCAGCAGAGTAACCGGGACAGGCTCAGGAAACACCATATATTTT
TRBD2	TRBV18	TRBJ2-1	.	CASPGLAGLPDSYNEQFF	TGTGCCAGCCCAGGACTAGCGGGCCTGCCAGACTCCTACAATGAGCAGTTCTTC
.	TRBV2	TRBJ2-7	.	CASVVGRGIYEQYF	TGTGCCTCCGTCGTAGGGCGCGGTATTTACGAGCAGTACTTC
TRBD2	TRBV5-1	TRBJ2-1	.	CASSLAPSGTSGGEQFF	TGCGCCAGCAGCTTAGCTCCTTCCGGGACTAGCGGGGGGGAGCAGTTCTTC
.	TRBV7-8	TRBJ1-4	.	CASSSSDSFLFF	TGTGCCAGCAGCTCGTCGGACAGTTTCCTGTTTTTT
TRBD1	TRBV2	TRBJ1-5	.	CASSEVTGATGPQHF	TGTGCCAGCAGCGAAGTTACAGGGGCCACAGGGCCCCAGCATTTT
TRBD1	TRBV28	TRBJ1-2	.	CASHYTGGTGGNYGYTF	TGTGCCAGCCATTATACGGGGGGGACAGGGGGTAACTATGGCTACACCTTC
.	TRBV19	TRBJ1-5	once	CASSIPRDNQPQHF	TGTGCCAGTAGTATACCCCGGGACAATCAGCCCCAGCATTTT
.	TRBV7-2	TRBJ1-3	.	CASSFLSTSGNTIYF	TGTGCCAGCAGCTTCTTATCGACTTCTGGAAACACCATATATTTT
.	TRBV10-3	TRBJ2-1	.	CAISEGVSNNEQFF	TGTGCCATCAGTGAGGGGGTTAGTAACAATGAGCAGTTCTTC
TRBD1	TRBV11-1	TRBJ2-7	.	CASSLAQDRIYEQYF	TGTGCCAGCAGCTTAGCGCAGGACAGGATCTACGAGCAGTACTTC
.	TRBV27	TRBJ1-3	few	CASSYTGYGGNTIYF	TGTGCCAGCAGTTATACAGGGTATGGTGGAAACACCATATATTTT
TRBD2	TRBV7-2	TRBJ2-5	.	CASSFAGGPGTQYF	TGTGCCAGCAGCTTCGCGGGAGGGCCGGGGACCCAGTACTTC
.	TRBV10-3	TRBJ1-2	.	CAISGIEANYGYTF	TGTGCCATCTCAGGGATAGAGGCTAACTATGGCTACACCTTC
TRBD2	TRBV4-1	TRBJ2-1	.	CASSQGLAGGVAFF	TGCGCCAGCAGCCAAGGACTAGCGGGAGGGGTTGCGTTCTTC
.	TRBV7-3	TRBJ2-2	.	CASSPAPRGNTGELFF	TGTGCCAGCAGCCCCGCCCCAAGAGGGAACACCGGGGAGCTGTTTTTT
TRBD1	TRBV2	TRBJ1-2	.	CASSGEDRGHGYTF	TGTGCCAGCAGTGGGGAGGACAGGGGTCATGGCTACACCTTC
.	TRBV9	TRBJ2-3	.	CASSVGGEADTQYF	TGTGCCAGCAGCGTAGGGGGAGAGGCGGATACGCAGTATTTT
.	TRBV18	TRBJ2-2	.	CASSPSLPGTGELFF	TGTGCCAGCTCACCGTCCCTCCCTGGAACCGGGGAGCTGTTTTTT
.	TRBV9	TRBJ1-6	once	CASSVTGSDNSPLHF	TGTGCCAGCAGCGTAACCGGGTCGGATAATTCACCCCTCCACTTT
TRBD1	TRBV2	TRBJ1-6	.	CASSENRGANSPLHF	TGTGCCAGCAGTGAAAACAGGGGGGCGAATTCACCCCTCCACTTT
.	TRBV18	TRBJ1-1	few	CASSPSLNTEAFF	TGTGCCAGCTCACCGTCTCTAAACACTGAAGCTTTCTTT
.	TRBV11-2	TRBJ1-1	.	CASSSRREELSPEAFF	TGTGCCAGCAGCTCGCGGCGGGAGGAGCTCTCACCTGAAGCTTTCTTT
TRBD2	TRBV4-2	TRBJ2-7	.	CASSQEWGGEQYF	TGTGCCAGCAGCCAAGAATGGGGGGGCGAGCAGTACTTC
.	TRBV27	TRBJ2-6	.	CASSAVKLGANVLTF	TGTGCCAGCAGCGCCGTTAAGTTAGGGGCCAACGTCCTGACTTTC
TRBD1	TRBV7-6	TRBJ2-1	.	CASSNPGGQGVVEQFF	TGTGCCAGCAGCAACCCAGGGGGACAGGGGGTTGTTGAGCAGTTCTTC
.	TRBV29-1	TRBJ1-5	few	CSVVPPGGNQPQHF	TGCAGCGTTGTCCCCCCAGGGGGCAATCAGCCCCAGCATTTT